The T cell receptor (beta chain) described here comes from a study of T cell responses to AZD1222 COVID-19 vaccine. Broader study findings: The donors showed a predominance of white British ancestry and of females, with possible underestimation of clonal diversity.

Measured with immunoSEQ multiplex PCR; TCRdb has only the in-frame clones, and not every one. The table includes 90,000 to 120,000 clones, about nine tenths detected once. About this clone: Antigen specificity is unknown.

The receptor's source is an adult in good health. The sequencing here drew on peripheral blood, taken on day 0 of AZD1222 vaccination.

In DNA form, the CDR3 reads TGCAGCTATACCTCCGGTGGAGCTGAAGCTTTCTTT. It codes for CSYTSGGAEAFF. V usage is TRBV29-1 and J usage is TRBJ1-1; D unresolved. The CDR3 sequence is 12 residues long. V shed 8 bases and J shed 6 bases, with 16 bases lying between them. CDR1 SQVTM and CDR2 ANQGSEA come from the germline V gene.